Listed here is a single TCR beta chain. Its antigen has not been determined. Base qualities are missing; no much larger clone stands one base away. The CDR3 regions of human TCRbeta chains were subjected to immunosequencing. On the authors' methods: TCRs in the repertoires were matched against a reference library of SARS-CoV-2-specific TCRs that had been generated with the MIRA antigen-specificity platform. Breadth was defined as the fraction of unique TCRs that were SARS-CoV-2-associated. Depth was defined as the fraction of total T cells that were SARS-CoV-2-associated. Each spike-specific TCR was assigned to its reactive spike region and to a CD4 or CD8 class using the MIRA data. Log10-transformed breadth and depth values were compared by one-way ANOVA with Sidak's multiple comparisons tests. Sourced from immuneACCESS, this table was stored by TCRdb with only in-frame sequences that have V and J called. A share of the clones is absent; for the studies checked, an unresolved V gene accounts for under half, and the remainder has no known explanation. V and J calls and clone size come straight from that table; D and trimming were deduced from the DNA. This sample holds roughly 67,000 clones; about 90% were observed only once. Of the sample, 7.8% falls within the top ten clones.

Explained via the paper, the time point label denotes: baseline before first vaccination. Vaccinee samples came from UK trials COV001 and COV002, including a single-blind randomized controlled phase 2/3 trial of AZD1222 (ChAdOx1 nCoV-19) in healthy adults. For TCRbeta chain sequencing, PBMC samples from trial participants were taken at day 0 and at day 28 after the second dose. V is pruned by 2 bases and J by 3 bases, leaving 6 bases of the junction without a gene match. Via the germline V gene, CDR1 is MNHEY and CDR2 SVGAGI. The CDR3 numbers 16 residues from cysteine through phenylalanine. CDR3 DNA is the only sequence kept; it has 48 bases, read in frame from the first base. This specimen belongs to a study of T cell responses to AZD1222 COVID-19 vaccine listed by TCRdb under 2021. About the investigation overall: AZD1222 recipients whose second dose came at about 4 weeks and those whose second dose came at about 12 weeks were combined into one group, since spike-specific TCR depth and breadth did not differ between the two schedules. Trial participants were enrolled by age into 18-55, 56-69 and 70-plus year subgroups, with around 150, 28 and 57 TCR-sequenced participants respectively. A total of 230 to 250 trial participants underwent TCR sequencing, of whom approximately 210 received two doses of AZD1222 and some 25 received two doses of the MenACWY control vaccine. On the study overall, not on this receptor specifically: Conclusions about previously exposed vaccinees are limited, since just five to seven AZD1222 recipients were seropositive for SARS-CoV-2 at baseline. Because no day 14 peak-response samples were available, the repertoires could be characterized only after the peak T cell response. The 56-69-year group was small, and its depth increase did not reach significance, likely because of low power. Most participants were white British and females outnumbered males, and the authors suggested that clonal diversity may have been underestimated. The whole spike protein was spanned by vaccine-associated CD4 TCRs, and dominant responses were seen in regions 160-218 and 743-854. Spike-specific TCR breadth and depth rose significantly after two AZD1222 doses compared with day 0 and with MenACWY recipients. Epitopes outside the regions mutated in the B.1.351 and B.1.1.7 variants were reportedly recognized by nearly half of the unique spike-specific TCRs.

The chain links TRBV6-5 with TRBJ2-7; TRBD2 matches 11 bases in the middle. The sample here was peripheral blood, taken on day 0 of AZD1222 vaccination. The sequence was obtained from an adult in good health. The bases are TGTGCCAGCAGTTACGCGGGACTAGCGGAGGACTACGAGCAGTACTTC. Translated, this is CASSYAGLAEDYEQYF.